This TCR beta chain was documented in a study of shared clonotypes between healthy human individuals (dated by TCRdb to about 2020). For context, the study as a whole: Three men and a couple of women, aged 18 to 49 years, made up the cohort. Per donor, three plates each were used for CD4 naive and CD4 memory, two for CD8 naive, and one for CD8 memory. Leukapheresis yielded between about 0.8 and 8.9 billion PBMCs per donor. Different laboratories and diverse techniques were used to prepare libraries and sequence TCR repertoires, to increase sequencing depth and limit assay-specific biases. Blood TCR repertoires of 5 or 6 healthy adults were deeply sequenced to estimate repertoire size and the extent of clonotype sharing between individuals. Overall study results and their limits: Larger estimated clonotype richness was generally found for naive subsets than for memory subsets. Rarefaction of sorted-subset datasets indicated incomplete sequencing despite the large sequencing depth. Higher generation probabilities were observed for clonotypes shared by all four sorted-subset donors than for non-shared clonotypes. Sampling was limited to blood, and TCR repertoires in tissue likely differ from TCR repertoires in blood. Across a handful of donors, 5% to 6% of naive CD4, around 3.3% of naive CD8, roughly 2.2% of memory CD4, and approximately 0.4% of memory CD8 clonotypes were shared. Because the study included only a small number of donors, the genetic and exposure-history diversity represented was limited. Pairwise subsampling indicated that sequencing depth was expected to affect the degree of clonotype sharing among donors.

TCR CDR3 regions were amplified from genomic DNA by multiplex PCR using the deep immunoSEQ assay. Extracted genomic DNA from each cell subset was spread evenly across all wells of several immunoSEQ 96-well plates, with each plate serving as a replicate. For sorted subsets, each replicate PCR was loaded with approximately 200 ng genomic DNA, equivalent to approximately 33,000 T cell genomes. Purified libraries were measured with a Qubit 3.0 fluorometer, size-checked on a Bioanalyzer 2100, and measured again with the KAPA Library Quantification kit. Each immunoSEQ 96-well plate was sequenced on its own single-read 150-cycle Illumina NextSeq 550 flow cell. The authors processed their data as follows. Because the immunoSEQ output held only junctional sequences and lacked quality scores, the filtering could not match the filtering applied to full-length reads. Sequences were annotated with PyIR, a Python wrapper for IgBLAST v1.9, using IMGT germline references to assign V/J genes and CDR3. Reads were removed for weak V/J assignments (E-value above 1e-6), missing CDR3, stop codons, out-of-frame junctions, or ambiguous translated residues. V3J clonotypes were defined as sequences sharing the same inferred V gene, J gene, and CDR3 amino acid sequence. Percentage overlap between repertoires was calculated by dividing the number of shared unique clonotypes by the size of the smaller repertoire. Richness of each repertoire was evaluated using RTK rarefaction, the Chao1 estimator, and Recon v2.1 estimates of unobserved clonotypes. OLGA was used to compute generation probabilities for all TCRbeta clonotypes that the gDNA method yielded from a handful of donors. TCRdb re-hosts the immuneACCESS table, in-frame sequences only. Its copies lack some clones; in the studies checked, an unresolved V gene accounts for under half of them, and the cause for the rest is not known. V and J calls and clone size are those listed in that table; D and trimming were worked out from the DNA. The sample profile shows approximately 2.1 million clones; 80% to 95% of them were found once. Around 0.4% of the sample belongs to the ten largest clones.

As concerns this clone: It lacks a known antigen. The sample holds no much larger clone one base away, and base qualities are not on file.

The donors were healthy, HIV-negative adults who had no recently reported acute infections or vaccinations. Only Caucasian adults living in Nashville, Tennessee, USA were represented among the donors. CD4+ T cells were enriched by magnetic negative selection; naive cells were then positively selected on CD45RA, and the negative fraction formed the memory subset. Blood was collected by leukapheresis, and PBMCs were isolated by Ficoll-Histopaque density gradient centrifugation and then cryopreserved in liquid nitrogen vapor phase. Analytical flow cytometry was used to check the purity and quantity of every magnetically sorted T cell population. Genomic DNA was isolated from each sorted fraction and quantified by UV absorbance on a Nanodrop 2000c. The CDR3 covers 13 residues, taking in both the cysteine and the phenylalanine. Just CDR3 DNA is preserved here, 39 bases in frame from base 1. The V and J ends are trimmed by 5 bases and 0 bases, leaving 8 bases between them. CDR1 is given as MNHEY and CDR2 as SMNVEV, both from the germline V gene (reference sequence).

This TCR was sampled from a man younger than 35 in good health. Some clones in this sample may be carry-over from other donors' samples. This chain joins TRBV27 to TRBJ2-7; the D gene lacks a confident call. The specimen sequenced was naive CD4+ T cells from PBMCs. Explained via the paper, the cell subset or site label denotes: CD45RA+ positively selected. The base sequence is TGTGCCAGCAGTCCACAATTCTCCTACGAGCAGTACTTC. Its amino acids are CASSPQFSYEQYF.